One T cell receptor (beta chain) is described in this entry. This sample is part of a study of CD8 T cells in Susac syndrome. Reverse transcription of 0.5 to 1 ug RNA used random hexamers. The method of amplification for TCR beta CDR3 was immunoSEQ multiplex PCR, covering 54 Vbeta and 13 Jbeta. Via MiXCR, TCRdb re-called the immunoSEQ multiplex PCR reads, giving one row per CDR3 protein. Of around 280,000 distinct CDR3 sequences listed, 92% are singletons. The germline gives CDR1 SQVTM, CDR2 ANQGSEA. The J segment lost 8 bases and the V segment lost 7 bases, leaving 9 bases of the junction unmatched. The CDR3 is made up of 14 amino acids.

This TCR was recovered from a human donor with multiple sclerosis. What was sequenced was CD4+ T cells from PBMCs. The chain recombines TRBV29-1 with TRBJ2-3, with TRBD2 identical over 13 bases. The chain's CDR3 is CSGHKGLAGITQYF. The DNA of the CDR3 is TGCAGCGGCCACAAGGGACTAGCGGGAATTACGCAGTATTTT.